The rows below give T cell receptor beta chains drawn from one sample of a study of T cell responses to AZD1222 COVID-19 vaccine. Produced via immunoSEQ multiplex PCR; TCRdb's table is partial and in-frame only. The sample records 95,000 or so clones, approximately 90% being singletons. Specimen: peripheral blood, collected on day 0 of AZD1222 vaccination. Receptors were obtained from an adult in good health. CDR3s include the opening cysteine and the closing phenylalanine or tryptophan. A D gene is named only where the DNA matches it firmly. Not every row has a clone size; where given, it reads once, few, many or a size class.

CDR3 length,clone size,V gene,J gene,D gene,CDR3 DNA,CDR3 protein
17,few,TRBV9,TRBJ2-6,-,TGTGCCAGCAGCGTAGCGGCAGGGGTGAATGGGGCCAACGTCCTGACTTTC,CASSVAAGVNGANVLTF
11,-,TRBV20-1,TRBJ1-2,-,TGCAGTGCGGCAGGGGAAGGGGGCTACACCTTC,CSAAGEGGYTF
14,-,TRBV19,TRBJ1-2,-,TGTGCCAGTAGTATCCGGGCCACGGTCCATGGCTACACCTTC,CASSIRATVHGYTF
18,-,TRBV9,TRBJ1-1,-,TGTGCCAGCAGCGTAGTAAAGGACATCTGGGATGAACGCGCTGAAGCTTTCTTT,CASSVVKDIWDERAEAFF
13,once,TRBV7-9,TRBJ2-2,TRBD1,TGTGCCACGGGGACAGCAAACACCGGGGAGCTGTTTTTT,CATGTANTGELFF
14,-,TRBV11-2,TRBJ2-3,TRBD1,TGTGCCAGCAGCTTCGACAGGGCCCCAGATACGCAGTATTTT,CASSFDRAPDTQYF
14,-,TRBV24-1,TRBJ2-7,TRBD2,TGTGCCACCAGGCCTAGCGGGTCGGGGGGCGAGCAGTACTTC,CATRPSGSGGEQYF
16,-,TRBV10-3,TRBJ1-6,TRBD1,TGTGCCATCAAGCCCCAGGGGGCCCTTCACAATTCACCCCTCCACTTT,CAIKPQGALHNSPLHF
16,-,TRBV13,TRBJ1-2,-,TGTGCCAGCAGCTTAGACCGGACGGTTATGGACTATGGCTACACCTTC,CASSLDRTVMDYGYTF
15,-,TRBV10-3,TRBJ1-2,TRBD1,TGTGCCATCAGTGTTGGGACAGGGGGTTTCTATGGCTACACCTTC,CAISVGTGGFYGYTF
17,-,TRBV11-3,TRBJ2-5,-,TGTGCCAGCAGCTCCTATGACAGCAACCCCGCTGGGGAGACCCAGTACTTC,CASSSYDSNPAGETQYF
11,-,TRBV20-1,TRBJ2-7,-,TGCAGTGCTAGACAGTCCTACGAGCAGTACTTC,CSARQSYEQYF
12,once,TRBV5-1,TRBJ2-5,-,TGCGCCAGCAGGGACTCCCAAGAGACCCAGTACTTC,CASRDSQETQYF
17,-,TRBV28,TRBJ1-5,-,TGTGCCAGCAGTTTCAGAGTTCGTACTTATAGCAATCAGCCCCAGCATTTT,CASSFRVRTYSNQPQHF
15,-,TRBV2,TRBJ1-6,TRBD1,TGTGCCAGCAGGGGACAGGGGGCGAGTTATTCACCCCTCCACTTT,CASRGQGASYSPLHF
12,-,TRBV7-9,TRBJ2-1,-,TGTGCCAGCACTTATGTGGGCAATGAGCAGTTCTTC,CASTYVGNEQFF
14,-,TRBV30,TRBJ1-3,-,TGTGCCTGGTCGTCAGGGGTCTCTGGAAACACCATATATTTT,CAWSSGVSGNTIYF
16,-,TRBV2,TRBJ2-1,-,TGTGCCAGCAGTGATGTCACAAAGCGCTCCTACAATGAGCAGTTCTTC,CASSDVTKRSYNEQFF
13,-,TRBV12-3/TRBV12-4,TRBJ2-5,-,TGTGCCAGCGTAGGGGGGCCCTCGGAGACCCAGTACTTC,CASVGGPSETQYF
13,once,TRBV15,TRBJ2-5,-,TGTGCCACCAGCAGAGATCAAGGGAGGACCCAGTACTTC,CATSRDQGRTQYF
13,once,TRBV9,TRBJ1-1,-,TGTGCCAGCAGCGTAGTGGGGTCGGCTGAAGCTTTCTTT,CASSVVGSAEAFF
15,-,TRBV6-5,TRBJ1-5,-,TGTGCCAGCAGTAAATATAGGGGTGGCAATCAGCCCCAGCATTTT,CASSKYRGGNQPQHF
15,-,TRBV19,TRBJ1-1,-,TGTGCCAGTAGTCCCCGAGGGCAGGGGCACACTGAAGCTTTCTTT,CASSPRGQGHTEAFF
16,-,TRBV9,TRBJ2-3,-,TGTGCCAGCAGCGTAGCTGCGTCAGGAGGCACAGATACGCAGTATTTT,CASSVAASGGTDTQYF
12,-,TRBV7-8,TRBJ1-1,-,TGTGCCAGCAGCTTATCTGGGGGCAAAGCTTTCTTT,CASSLSGGKAFF
14,-,TRBV24-1,TRBJ1-6,TRBD1,TGTGCCACCATTGGCAGGGGGTACGGTTCACCCCTCCACTTT,CATIGRGYGSPLHF
16,-,TRBV29-1,TRBJ2-1,-,TGCAGCGTTGAAGTAGACTCCTTGAGCTCCTACAATGAGCAGTTCTTC,CSVEVDSLSSYNEQFF